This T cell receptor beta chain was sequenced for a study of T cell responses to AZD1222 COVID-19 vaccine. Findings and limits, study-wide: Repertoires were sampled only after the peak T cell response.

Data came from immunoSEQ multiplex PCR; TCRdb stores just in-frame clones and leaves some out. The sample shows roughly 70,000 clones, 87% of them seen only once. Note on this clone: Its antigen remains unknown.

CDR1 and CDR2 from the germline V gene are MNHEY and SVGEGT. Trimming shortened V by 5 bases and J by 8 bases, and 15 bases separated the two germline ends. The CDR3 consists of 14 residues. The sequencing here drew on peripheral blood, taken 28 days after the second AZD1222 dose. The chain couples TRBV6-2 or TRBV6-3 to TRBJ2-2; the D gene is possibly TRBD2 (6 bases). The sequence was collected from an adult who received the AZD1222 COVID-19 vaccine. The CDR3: CASSRGSESGELFF. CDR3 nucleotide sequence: TGTGCCAGCAGTCGGGGGTCGGAGTCGGGGGAGCTGTTTTTT.